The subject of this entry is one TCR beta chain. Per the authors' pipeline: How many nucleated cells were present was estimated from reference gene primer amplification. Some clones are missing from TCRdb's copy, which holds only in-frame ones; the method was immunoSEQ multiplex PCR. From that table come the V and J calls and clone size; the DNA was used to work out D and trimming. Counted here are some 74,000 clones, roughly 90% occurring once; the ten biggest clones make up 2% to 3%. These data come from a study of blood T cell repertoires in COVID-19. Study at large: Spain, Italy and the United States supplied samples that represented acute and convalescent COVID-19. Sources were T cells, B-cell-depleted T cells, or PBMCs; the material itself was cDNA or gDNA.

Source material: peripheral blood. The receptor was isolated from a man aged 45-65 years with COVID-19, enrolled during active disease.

CDR3 loop: CASSDAGASSYNSPLHF. The CDR3 DNA reads TGTGCCAGCAGTGATGCGGGGGCCAGCTCCTATAATTCACCCCTCCACTTT. The chain employs TRBV2 and TRBJ1-6; a possible D gene is TRBD1 (6 bases). V dropped 3 bases and J dropped 0 bases, with 12 bases sitting between them. Germline V gene lookup returns CDR1 SNHLY and CDR2 FYNNEI. This CDR3 spans 17 amino acids.